This record looks at one TCR beta chain sequence and its context. The antigen remains unidentified. Trimming took 7 bases from V and 8 from J, leaving 12 bases between them. The CDR3 is 11 amino acids. Germline V gene data show CDR1 as SQVTM and CDR2 as ANQGSEA. This entry comes from a study of T cell clones after liver transplantation. Produced via immunoSEQ multiplex PCR; TCRdb's table is partial and in-frame only. Found here are 95,000 to 130,000 clones, 90% of them singletons; the top ten hold more than 0.8%. Notes on the study in general: Compared with third party-reactive sequences, donor-reactive ones declined more, independent of withdrawal success.

V is TRBV29-1 and J is TRBJ2-1; D not certain. The sample was CD4+ T cells from blood, taken 12 months after liver transplant. The origin of this receptor is a human patient who received a liver transplant. Some of the T cells may derive from the graft donor. CDR3 amino acids: CSAVHFDEQFF. The DNA of the CDR3 is TGCAGCGCTGTGCACTTCGATGAGCAGTTCTTC.